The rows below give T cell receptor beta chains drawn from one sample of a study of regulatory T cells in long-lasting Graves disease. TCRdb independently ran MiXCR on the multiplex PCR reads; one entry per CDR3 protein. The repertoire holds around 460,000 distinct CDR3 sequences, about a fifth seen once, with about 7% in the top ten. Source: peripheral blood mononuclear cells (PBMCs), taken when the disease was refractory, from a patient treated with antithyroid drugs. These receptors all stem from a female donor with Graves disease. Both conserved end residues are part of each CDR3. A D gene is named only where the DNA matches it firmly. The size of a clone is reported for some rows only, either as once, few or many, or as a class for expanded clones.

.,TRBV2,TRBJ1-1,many,TGTGCCATCACCGTAAGCCCCGGGACGCACCCGGTTCGGAGCGCTTTCTTT,CAITVSPGTHPVRSAFF
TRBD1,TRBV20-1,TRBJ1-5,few,TGCAGTGCTCTCACAGGGGCAGGGGGTCAGCCCCAGCATTTT,CSALTGAGGQPQHF
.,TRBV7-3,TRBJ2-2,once,TGTGCCAGCAGCCGCCGTTGGGCGGGGGAGCTGTTTTTT,CASSRRWAGELFF
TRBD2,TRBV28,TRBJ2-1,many,TGTGCCAGCAGTCCAACGACTAGCGGGAGGGTGTACAATGAGCAGTTCTTC,CASSPTTSGRVYNEQFF
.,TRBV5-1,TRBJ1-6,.,TGCGCCAGCAGCTTGGCCGGACATAGGGACCTCCACTTT,CASSLAGHRDLHF
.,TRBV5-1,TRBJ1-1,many,TGCGCCAGCAGCTTGGGGCAGATATCTGAAGCTTTCTTT,CASSLGQISEAFF
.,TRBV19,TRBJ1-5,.,TGTGCCAGTAGTGTGCATAGTTCCCAGCCCCAGCATTTT,CASSVHSSQPQHF
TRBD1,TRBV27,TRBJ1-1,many,TGTGCCAGCAGTTTAAGCCCGACAGGGGCAAAGAACACTGAAGCTTTCTTT,CASSLSPTGAKNTEAFF
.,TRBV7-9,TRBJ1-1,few,TGTGCCAGCAGCTTAATGGAGAACACTGAAGCTTTCTTT,CASSLMENTEAFF
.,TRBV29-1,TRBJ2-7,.,TGCAGCGTTGCGGGGGACACGAGCTCCTACGAGCAGTACTTC,CSVAGDTSSYEQYF
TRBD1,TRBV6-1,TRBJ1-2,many,TGTGCCAGCACCCAGAGGGACAGGGCAGCTGGCTACACCTTC,CASTQRDRAAGYTF
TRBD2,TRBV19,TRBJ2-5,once,TGTGCCAGTAATGCCGGGGGGGGATTCGTGGAGACCCAGTACTTC,CASNAGGGFVETQYF
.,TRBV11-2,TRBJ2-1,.,TGTGCCAGCAGCTTAGGGTGGAGCTCCTACAATGAGCAGTTCTTC,CASSLGWSSYNEQFF
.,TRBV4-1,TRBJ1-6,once,TGCGCCAGCAGCCACTACCTGGGGGGGGTCTCCTATAATTCACCCCTCCACTTT,CASSHYLGGVSYNSPLHF
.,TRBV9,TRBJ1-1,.,TGTGCCAGCAGCAAAGGGGACATGAACACTGAAGCTTTCTTT,CASSKGDMNTEAFF
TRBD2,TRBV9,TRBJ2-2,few,TGTGCCAGCAGCGTAACTAGCGGGGGGCTTAACACCGGGGAGCTGTTTTTT,CASSVTSGGLNTGELFF
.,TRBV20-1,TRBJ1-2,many,TGCAGTGCTAGAGATCTGAGGGGGGGGGGCGGCTACACCTTC,CSARDLRGGGGYTF
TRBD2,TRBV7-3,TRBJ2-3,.,TGTGCCAGCAGCTTAAGGACAGGAGCGGGGGGTACCACAGATACGCAGTATTTT,CASSLRTGAGGTTDTQYF
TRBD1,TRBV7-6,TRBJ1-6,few,TGTGCCAGCAGCCTCGGGGACAGGTTTAATTCACCCCTCCACTTT,CASSLGDRFNSPLHF
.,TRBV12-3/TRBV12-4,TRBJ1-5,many,TGTGCCAGCAGTTTAGGACAGGTTAATCAGCCCCAGCATTTT,CASSLGQVNQPQHF
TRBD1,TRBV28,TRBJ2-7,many,TGTGCCAGCAGTTTTATACAGGGGGCTTCCTACGAGCAGTACTTC,CASSFIQGASYEQYF
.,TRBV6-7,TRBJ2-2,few,TGTGCCAGCGGCCCCGCAGGGCTCGGGCCGCCGAACACCGGGGAGCTGTTTTTT,CASGPAGLGPPNTGELFF
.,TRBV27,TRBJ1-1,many,TGTGCCAGCAGCTTGGGGGAGGGAACTGAAGCTTTCTTT,CASSLGEGTEAFF
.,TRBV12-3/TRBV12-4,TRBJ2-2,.,TGTGCCAGCAAGACAGACTTGGCCGGGGAGCTGTTTTTT,CASKTDLAGELFF
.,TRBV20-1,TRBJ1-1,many,TGCAGTGCACGAAGCGACCAGGGGAAGGACACTGAAGCTTTCTTT,CSARSDQGKDTEAFF
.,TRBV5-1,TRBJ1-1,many,TGCGCCAGCAGCCCAGGGTGGGAGAACACTGAAGCTTTCTTT,CASSPGWENTEAFF
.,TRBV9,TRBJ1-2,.,TGTGCCAGCAGCTTTAATCCGGAGGCAGATTATGGCTACACCTTC,CASSFNPEADYGYTF
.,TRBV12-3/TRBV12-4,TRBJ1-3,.,TGTGCCAGCAGTACCCACAGCCCCGGCTCTGGAAACACCATATATTTT,CASSTHSPGSGNTIYF
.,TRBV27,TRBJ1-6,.,TGTGCCAGCAGTTTCCTGACAGTGATGAATTCACCCCTCCACTTT,CASSFLTVMNSPLHF
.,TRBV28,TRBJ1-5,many,TGTGCCAGCAGAAGGGGGTCACGGGATCAGCCCCAGCATTTT,CASRRGSRDQPQHF
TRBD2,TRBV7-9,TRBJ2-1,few,TGTGCCAGCAGCCCCTTTCAGGTAGCGGGAGGGTCCTACAATGAGCAGTTCTTC,CASSPFQVAGGSYNEQFF
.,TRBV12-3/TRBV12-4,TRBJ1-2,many,TGTGCCAGCAGTTTCGGGACAAGGTTAGCCTACACCTTC,CASSFGTRLAYTF
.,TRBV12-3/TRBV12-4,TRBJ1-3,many,TGTGCCAGCAGTCCCACAGGCCCCTCTGGAAACACCATATATTTT,CASSPTGPSGNTIYF
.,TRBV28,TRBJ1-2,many,TGTGCCAGCAGTATATCCTCTCTTGACTATGGCTACACCTTC,CASSISSLDYGYTF
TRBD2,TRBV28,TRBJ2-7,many,TGTGCCAGCAGTAGACTAGCGGATATGACCTACGAGCAGTACTTC,CASSRLADMTYEQYF
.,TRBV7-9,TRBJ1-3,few,TGTGCCAGCAGCTTAGCTGTCGGATTCGGAAACACCATATATTTT,CASSLAVGFGNTIYF
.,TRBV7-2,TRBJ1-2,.,TGTGCCAGCAGCCAGGGGCGGGGAGGCGCTTATGGCTACACCTTC,CASSQGRGGAYGYTF
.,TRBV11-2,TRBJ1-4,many,TGTGCCAGCAGCTTAACTCTGGACAGTTCTAATGAAAAACTGTTTTTT,CASSLTLDSSNEKLFF
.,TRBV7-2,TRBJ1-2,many,TGTGCCAGCAGCTTCGCCCAACTGACCAGGCTGCCCTATGGCTACACCTTC,CASSFAQLTRLPYGYTF
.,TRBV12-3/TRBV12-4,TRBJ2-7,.,TGTGCCAGCCGCCTGTCTCGGACCTACGAGCAGTACTTC,CASRLSRTYEQYF
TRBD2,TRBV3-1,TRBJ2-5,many,TGTGCCAGCAGCCAAGAACGGGGAGCGGGGGTCCAAGAGACCCAGTACTTC,CASSQERGAGVQETQYF
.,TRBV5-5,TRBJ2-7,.,TGTGCCAGCAGCTGGGCGGCAGGGGATCTCTACGAGCAGTACTTC,CASSWAAGDLYEQYF